This T cell receptor beta chain was sequenced in a study of long-term antiretroviral therapy in people with HIV (dated by TCRdb to 2021 to 2024). About the full investigation: The earliest samples were collected roughly a decade before the 2015 WHO recommendation for immediate ART, at a time when ART was usually postponed until CD4 counts fell. This retrospective serial study examined whether starting ART and sustained HIV suppression were associated with changes in the composition and diversity of the TRB repertoire in peripheral blood. A total of roughly 200 cryopreserved PBMC samples came from 25 to 35 adults with confirmed HIV infection and were collected serially over a mean of roughly 6 years (range 1-12). Among the approximately 30 participants with HIV, over nine were female. Test extractions of a monoclonal T-cell line alongside under 35 polyclonal samples showed no cross-contamination during QIAcube processing. Results the study describes overall, beyond this receptor: The samples were dated from about 2003 to 2017, and the ART regimens that were used may be less effective than current ART regimens. No data were available on ART adherence, viral resistance or therapy changes, limiting inferences about post-ART repertoire changes. A significant increase in TRB diversity was found to be associated with ART initiation, although TRB diversity was observed to remain significantly below that of transplant donor controls even after long-term ART. Expanded TRB clones identified before ART initiation dominated the repertoire across all time points, though the dominance fluctuated and decreased in many PLHIV after ART. Compared with controls, HIV repertoires had narrower CDR3 length ranges, and the network structure pointed to an antigen-experienced repertoire that shifted only slightly toward naive after ART. Since PBMC availability was limited, sequencing covered only the TCR beta chain, with no alpha chain pairing. Because pre-ART samples had limited cell numbers, unsorted PBMC were profiled rather than sorted CD4+ and CD8+ T cells.

About this clone itself: The antigen it recognizes is unknown. No base quality values were provided; no much bigger clone lies one nucleotide off.

The CDR3 contains 15 residues, cysteine and phenylalanine counted. Just CDR3 DNA is preserved here, 45 bases in frame from base 1. Via the germline V gene, CDR1 is SGHDT and CDR2 YYEEEE. V and J are trimmed by 1 base and 0 bases, and the gene matches miss 0 bases of the junction. To be included, a participant needed at least one PBMC sample from before ART initiation plus at least two post-ART samples. Every participant with HIV received treatment in the United States of America. Cryopreserved samples of 1-10 million PBMC were thawed and washed before DNA extraction. At the time of the earliest PBMC sample, participants with HIV were aged between roughly 23 and 60 years. Each participant contributed PBMC samples from 1-4 timepoints before ART initiation and 2-8 timepoints after ART initiation, with a median of 7 samples. For every participant, serial HIV viral load, CD4+ T-cell count, ART history and demographic data were obtained. Using a Qiagen kit on a QIAcube, genomic DNA was extracted from unsorted PBMC, with samples processed in batches of 12.

The immunoSEQ hsTCRB v3.0 assay was used at survey level resolution to sequence the TRB variable region. The target sequencing depth for TRB was 40,000-50,000 T-cell genomes per sample. An Illumina MiSeq with a v3 150-cycle kit was used to sequence the pooled TRB libraries. Per the source publication's procedure: Repertoire analysis was performed in R inside a reproducible Nextflow workflow that covered QC, data transformation and analysis. LymphoSeq2, an R package for exploring AIRR-Seq data, was used to implement the custom analyses. A handful of samples that yielded fewer than 5000 total TRB sequences were excluded, so that approximately 200 HIV repertoires were analyzed. Of the 188 retained HIV repertoires, approximately 60 were collected before and around 130 after ART initiation. Each repertoire was downsampled to 5000 TRB nucleotide sequences, and summary statistics were averaged across 100 downsampling iterations. TRB sequences were retained for analysis only if CDR3 regions of at least seven amino acids were present. Two measures captured diversity: a Shannon entropy-derived clonality score and the Gini coefficient. Repertoire networks linked the top 5000 CDR3 amino acid sequences whenever two sequences differed by an edit distance of one. For TRB CDR3 amino acid sequences, antigen specificity groups and MHC restriction were predicted with GLIPH2. Known CMV, EBV, HIV or tissue antigen associations were flagged by matching CDR3 amino acid sequences against VDJdb and McPAS-TCR. Pre-ART, post-ART and control groups were compared with Wilcoxon signed-rank tests and Holm-Bonferroni correction. TCRdb re-hosts the immuneACCESS table, in-frame sequences only. Its copies lack some clones; in the studies checked, an unresolved V gene accounts for under half of them, and the cause for the rest is not known. V, J and clone size are those of that table, while D and trimming were read from the DNA. This sample is represented by about 15,000 clones; less than 80% of them were singletons. The biggest ten clones account for roughly 14% of the sample.

The clonotype originates from a woman aged 40 to 50 with HIV. Sequencing was performed on unsorted PBMCs, taken 3.2 to 3.4 years after starting antiretroviral therapy. The chain uses TRBV5-6 and TRBJ2-1; TRBD2 aligns with 8 central bases. The DNA reads as follows: TGTGCCAGCAGCTTGACTAGCGGCTCCTACAATGAGCAGTTCTTC. It is translated as CASSLTSGSYNEQFF.